This record concerns one T cell receptor beta chain sequence. The data derive from a study of preoperative IRX-2 immunotherapy in early breast cancer. Trimming stripped 1 base from V and 6 bases from J, with 8 bases between. CDR3 length equals 14 residues. Germline V lookup: CDR1 SGDLS, CDR2 YYNGEE. Assay used: immunoSEQ multiplex PCR; TCRdb lists only in-frame clones, some missing. The repertoire holds roughly 43,000 clones, with about 95% as singletons. Treatment: preoperative locoregional IRX-2 cytokine immunotherapy. Patients received preoperative, locoregional IRX-2 cytokine immunotherapy in a phase Ib study.

This chain connects TRBV9 to TRBJ1-6, with a tentative D call TRBD1 (5 bases). This clonotype originated in a human donor with breast cancer. Sequencing used tumor tissue, obtained after IRX-2 immunotherapy. For the CDR3, the DNA is TGTGCCAGCAGCGTACAGGGAGTTAATTCACCCCTCCACTTT. It is translated as CASSVQGVNSPLHF.